The subject of this entry is one T cell receptor (beta chain). What this receptor recognizes is not known. Base qualities are not at hand, and no much larger clone is one base apart. CDR3 length: 18 amino acids, cysteine to phenylalanine. The retained sequence is limited to the CDR3, 54 bases, with the frame set at the first base. The trial excluded patients who had a history of autoimmune disease or who were on systemic immunosuppression. In every dose cohort, peripheral blood was drawn for TCR sequencing at baseline, cycle 4 day 1, and cycle 7 day 1. Samples came from an open-label, multicenter, first-in-human phase I dose-escalation trial of ivuxolimab. Adults with locally advanced or metastatic melanoma, renal cell carcinoma, hepatocellular carcinoma or head and neck squamous cell carcinoma were enrolled in the trial. Before TCR sequencing, CD4+ T cells and CD8+ T cells were sorted from peripheral blood as separate populations.

For sequencing of the TCRbeta CDR3 region, genomic DNA was extracted from the sorted cells. TCRbeta CDR3 regions were sequenced using the immunoSEQ Assay. Not all clones reach the TCRdb copy of this immuneACCESS table, which keeps in-frame sequences only. Checked studies attribute under half of the gap to unresolved V genes and leave the rest unexplained. The sample has tens of thousands of clones on record, approximately 87% of them singletons. The ten largest clones add up to around 0.84% of the sample. The data were obtained in a study of OX40 agonist ivuxolimab in advanced cancers. Looking at the study overall: The costimulatory receptor OX40 (CD134) was targeted by ivuxolimab, a fully human IgG2 agonistic monoclonal antibody. Intravenous ivuxolimab was administered to patients every 2 weeks at six dose levels: 0.01, 0.1, 0.3, 1.5, 3 and 10 mg/kg. Of the roughly 52 dose-escalation patients, hepatocellular carcinoma was present in approximately 20, melanoma in roughly 15, renal cell carcinoma in 9 and head and neck cancer in 9. The dose-escalation cohort was roughly 83% male with a mean age of about 65 years, ranging from about 23 to 85. Patients were allowed to have had prior anti-PD-1, anti-PD-L1 or anti-CTLA-4 therapy, and 30% to 50% of the dose-escalation patients had previously received checkpoint inhibitors. Three dose-escalation patients achieved partial responses, one with hepatocellular carcinoma and two with cutaneous melanoma. The point of sequencing TCRbeta in the periphery was to test whether ivuxolimab changed TCR sequence diversity and drove clonal T-cell expansion. The paper describes the monotherapy dose-escalation part (N of about 54 patients) of the phase I trial of ivuxolimab. Overall study outcomes, separate from this receptor: Partial responders in the 0.1-3.0 mg/kg groups had among the lowest normalized peripheral clonal expansion, especially among CD8+ T cells. After ivuxolimab, more expanded clones were found on average in CD8+ T cells than in CD4+ T cells. Antigen specificity was not determined for the clonally expanded peripheral T cells. Low levels of normalized T-cell clonal expansion were also shown by some nonresponding patients. At doses from 0.1 to 3.0 mg/kg, clonal expansion was seen in both CD4+ and CD8+ blood T cells between baseline and week 6.

The material was CD4+ or CD8+ T cells sorted from blood, obtained in a trial of the OX40 agonist ivuxolimab. The chain uses TRBV21-1 and TRBJ2-3; TRBD2, as called in the table, went unchecked against the DNA. TRBV21-1 is a known pseudogene. The TCR comes from an adult with an advanced solid tumor such as melanoma, head and neck, liver or kidney cancer. The CDR3 loop reads CASRGSGSQLVSADTQYF. The DNA sequence reads TGTGCCAGCAGGGGTAGCGGGTCCCAATTGGTTTCAGCAGATACGCAGTATTTT.